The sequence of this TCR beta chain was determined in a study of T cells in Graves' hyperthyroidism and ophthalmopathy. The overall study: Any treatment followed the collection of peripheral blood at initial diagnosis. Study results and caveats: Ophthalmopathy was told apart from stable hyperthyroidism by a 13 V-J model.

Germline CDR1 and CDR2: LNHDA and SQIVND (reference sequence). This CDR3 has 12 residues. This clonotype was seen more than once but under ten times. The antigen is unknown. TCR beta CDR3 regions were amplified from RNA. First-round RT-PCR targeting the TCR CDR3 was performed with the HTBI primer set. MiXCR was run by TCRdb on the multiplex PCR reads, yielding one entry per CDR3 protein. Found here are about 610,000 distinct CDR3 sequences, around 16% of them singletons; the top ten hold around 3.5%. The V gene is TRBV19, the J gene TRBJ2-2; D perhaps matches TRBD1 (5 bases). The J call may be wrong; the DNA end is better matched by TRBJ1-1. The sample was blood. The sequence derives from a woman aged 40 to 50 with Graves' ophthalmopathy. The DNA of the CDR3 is TGTGCCAGTAGTATAGAGCGGAGGGGAGCTTTCTTT. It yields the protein CASSIERRGAFF.